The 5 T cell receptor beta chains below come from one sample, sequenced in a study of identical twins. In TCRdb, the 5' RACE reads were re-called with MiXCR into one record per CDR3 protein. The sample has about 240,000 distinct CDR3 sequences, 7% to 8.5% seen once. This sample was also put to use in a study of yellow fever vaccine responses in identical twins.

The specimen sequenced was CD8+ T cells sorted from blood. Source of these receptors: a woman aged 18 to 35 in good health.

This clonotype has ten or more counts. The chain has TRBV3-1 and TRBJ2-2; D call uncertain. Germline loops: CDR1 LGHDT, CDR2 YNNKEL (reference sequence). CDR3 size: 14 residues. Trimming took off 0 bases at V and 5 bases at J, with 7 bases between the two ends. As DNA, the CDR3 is TGTGCCAGCAGCCAAGATTCCGGGACCGGGGAGCTGTTTTTT. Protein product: CASSQDSGTGELFF. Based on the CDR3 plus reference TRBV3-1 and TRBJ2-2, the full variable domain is DTAVSQTPKYLVTQMGNDKSIKCEQNLGHDTMYWYKQDSKKFLKIMFSYNNKELIINETVPNRFSPKSPDKAHLNLHINSLELGDSAVYFCASSQDSGTGELFFGEGSRLTVL.

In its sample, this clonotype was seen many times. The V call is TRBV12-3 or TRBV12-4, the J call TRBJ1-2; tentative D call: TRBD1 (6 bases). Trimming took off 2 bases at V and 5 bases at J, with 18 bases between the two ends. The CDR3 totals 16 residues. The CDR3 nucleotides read TGTGCCAGCAGTTTAAGTCGGGGGGCGTGGGGGTATGGCTACACCTTC. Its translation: CASSLSRGAWGYGYTF.

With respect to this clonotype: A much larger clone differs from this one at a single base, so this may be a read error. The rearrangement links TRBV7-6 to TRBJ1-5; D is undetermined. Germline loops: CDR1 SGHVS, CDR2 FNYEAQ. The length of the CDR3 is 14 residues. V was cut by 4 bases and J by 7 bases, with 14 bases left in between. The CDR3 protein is CASSSLIGSQPQHF. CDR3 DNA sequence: TGTGCCAGCAGCTCACTTATTGGGTCCCAGCCCCAGCATTTT. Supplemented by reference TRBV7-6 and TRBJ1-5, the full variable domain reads GAGVSQSPRYKVTKRGQDVALRCDPISGHVSLYWYRQALGQGPEFLTYFNYEAQQDKSGLPNDRFSAERPEGSISTLTIQRTEQRDSAMYRCASSSLIGSQPQHFGDGTRLSIL.

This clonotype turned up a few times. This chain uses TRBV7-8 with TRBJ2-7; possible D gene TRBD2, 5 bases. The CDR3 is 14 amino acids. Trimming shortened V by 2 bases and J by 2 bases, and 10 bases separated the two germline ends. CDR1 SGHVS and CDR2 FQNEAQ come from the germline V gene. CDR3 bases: TGTGCCAGCAGCTTATATCCGGGGACCTACGAGCAGTACTTC. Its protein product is CASSLYPGTYEQYF.

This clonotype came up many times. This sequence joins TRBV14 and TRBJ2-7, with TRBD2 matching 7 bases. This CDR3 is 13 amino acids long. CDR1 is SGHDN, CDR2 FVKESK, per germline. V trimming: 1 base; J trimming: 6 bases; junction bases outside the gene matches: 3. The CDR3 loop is CASSQVGGSEQYF. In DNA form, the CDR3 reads TGTGCCAGCAGCCAAGTAGGCGGGAGCGAGCAGTACTTC.